The next 30 T cell receptor beta chains were all read from a single sample in a study of T cell repertoires in cytomegalovirus infection. Antigens of these TCRs are unknown. Via MiXCR, TCRdb re-called the reads, giving one row per CDR3 protein. The sample records 650,000 to 900,000 distinct CDR3 sequences, approximately 32% being singletons. Sequenced here: cultured CD8+ T cells from PBMCs, sampled from culture after CMV antigen stimulation. Receptor source: a human donor in good health (CMV status not recorded). Some clones in this sample may be carry-over from other donors' samples.

This chain connects TRBV20-1 to TRBJ1-1; tentative D call: TRBD1 (6 bases). The V gene's germline CDR1 is DFQATT and CDR2 SNEGSKA (reference sequence). CDR3 length equals 16 residues. V was trimmed by 0 bases and J by 8 bases, leaving 22 bases between them. CDR3: CSARDRNGGVAGEAFF. The DNA for the CDR3 is TGCAGTGCTAGAGATAGGAACGGGGGCGTCGCCGGGGAAGCTTTCTTT.

The chain is built from TRBV20-1 and TRBJ1-2; possible D gene TRBD1, 5 bases. Trimming shortened V by 0 bases and J by 8 bases, and 13 bases separated the two germline ends. This CDR3 is built from 13 residues. The germline gives CDR1 DFQATT, CDR2 SNEGSKA (reference sequence). The chain's CDR3 is CSARDVGARGYTF. CDR3 nucleotides: TGCAGTGCTAGAGATGTCGGGGCTCGAGGCTACACCTTC.

The DNA for the CDR3 is TGTGCCAGCAGCGTAGGTGGAGGGCTCCATCAGCCCCAGCATTTT. Translated: CASSVGGGLHQPQHF. The chain is built from TRBV9 and TRBJ1-5; D is undetermined. This CDR3 is 15 amino acids long. The V gene lost 0 bases and the J gene lost 5 bases, with 12 bases spanning the gap. CDR1 and CDR2 from the germline V gene are SGDLS and YYNGEE.

This clonotype showed up many times. The V and J genes are TRBV7-3 and TRBJ2-1; D ambiguous. V was shortened by 5 bases and J by 1 base, with 15 bases between the two germline ends. The CDR3 is 16 residues long. Germline values: CDR1 SGHTA, CDR2 FQGTGA. This chain's CDR3 is CASSHTHSFSYNEQFF. As DNA, the CDR3 is TGTGCCAGCAGCCACACTCATAGCTTTTCCTACAATGAGCAGTTCTTC. Filled out from reference TRBV7-3 and TRBJ2-1, the complete variable domain reads GAGVSQTPSNKVTEKGKYVELRCDPISGHTALYWYRQSLGQGPEFLIYFQGTGAADDSGLPNDRFFAVRPEGSVSTLKIQRTERGDSAVYLCASSHTHSFSYNEQFFGPGTRLTVL.

The V call is TRBV6-8, the J call TRBJ1-2, with D perhaps TRBD1 (6 bases). The CDR3 has 16 amino acids. The V gene lost 5 bases and the J gene lost 6 bases, with 22 bases spanning the gap. The germline CDR1 and CDR2 sequences are MNHGY and SAAAGT. In nucleotides, the CDR3 is TGTGCCAGCAGTCCCAGAGGAGGGGGACCGGTAGATGGCTACACCTTC. It codes for CASSPRGGGPVDGYTF.

V is TRBV6-2 or TRBV6-3 and J is TRBJ2-7; 9 nucleotides agree with TRBD2. The germline V gene encodes CDR1 MNHEY and CDR2 SVGEGT. V was clipped by 0 bases and J by 6 bases; unmatched bases: 15. This CDR3 has 18 amino acids. The CDR3 nucleotides read TGTGCCAGCAGTTACTCTGTCAGGGAGCGGGGGGCCTGGAGCGAGCAGTACGTC. This translates into CASSYSVRERGAWSEQYV.

This clonotype appeared a few times. The V gene is TRBV2, the J gene TRBJ2-3, with TRBD2 matching 10 bases. Trimming took 6 bases from V and 4 from J; bases not matched to a gene: 13. The CDR3 is made up of 17 amino acids. CDR1 and CDR2 from the germline V gene are SNHLY and FYNNEI. CDR3 in amino acids: CASSPQRGGGGADTQYF. For the CDR3, the DNA is TGTGCCAGCAGCCCCCAGCGGGGGGGGGGAGGAGCAGATACGCAGTATTTT.

About this clonotype: One end of the junction does not line up with germline, which may come from a read error. J is TRBJ2-4 and V is TRBV5-4; D is ambiguous. The CDR3 has 15 amino acids. The V gene's germline CDR1 is SGHNT and CDR2 YYREEE (reference sequence). The CDR3 reads CASNLSASPKNIQYF. DNA for the CDR3: TGTGCCAGCAACTTGTCAGCGAGTCCTAAAAACATTCAGTACTTC.

The chain combines TRBV3-1 with TRBJ1-1, with TRBD1 as a possible D gene (5 bases). The CDR3 covers 16 residues. The V end lost 0 bases, the J end lost 1 base, and 12 bases lay between the germline ends. From germline, CDR1 is LGHDT and CDR2 YNNKEL (reference sequence). The CDR3 here is CASSQEYSTANTEAFF. The CDR3 DNA is TGTGCCAGCAGCCAAGAATACTCGACAGCGAACACTGAAGCTTTCTTT.

The V gene is TRBV27, the J gene TRBJ2-5; no firm D call. The ends were cut back, 3 bases at V and 2 bases at J, with 16 bases in the middle. CDR3 length: 16 amino acids. Germline V gives CDR1 MNHEY, CDR2 SMNVEV (reference sequence). The CDR3 coding sequence is TGTGCCAGCAGTTTGTCGACGGCCGATCGACAAGAGACCCAGTACTTC. It yields the protein CASSLSTADRQETQYF.

This clonotype was picked up many times. The junction departs from the called germline gene at one end, perhaps through a read error. J is TRBJ2-4 and V is TRBV12-3 or TRBV12-4, with TRBD2 as a possible D gene (5 bases). This CDR3 comprises 13 residues. The CDR3 nucleotides are TGTGCCAGCAGTTTACTGGGGAGTGAGAGTAAGCACTTC. This translates into CASSLLGSESKHF.

V and J are TRBV27 and TRBJ1-3; D gene ambiguous. Trimming removed 0 bases at V and 2 bases at J, with 5 bases between. This CDR3 region has 14 residues. From germline, CDR1 is MNHEY and CDR2 SMNVEV (reference sequence). CDR3 loop: CASSLSSAGNTIYF. In DNA form, the CDR3 reads TGTGCCAGCAGTTTATCCTCTGCTGGAAACACCATATATTTT.

This clonotype was seen at least ten times. This rearrangement joins TRBV7-2 to TRBJ2-1; D is perhaps TRBD2 (6 bases). The V gene lost 5 bases and the J gene lost 0 bases, with 14 bases spanning the gap. Germline-derived CDR1 and CDR2 are SGHTA and FQGNSA. The CDR3 spans 16 residues. The CDR3 loop is CASSPLVGSSYNEQFF. CDR3 in DNA: TGTGCCAGCAGCCCACTGGTCGGGAGCTCCTACAATGAGCAGTTCTTC.

With regard to this clonotype: This clone may be a read error of a much larger clone one base away. This chain uses TRBV11-2 with TRBJ2-2, with 9 bases lining up with TRBD1. After removal of 10 bases from V and 7 bases from J, the junction contained 7 bases not matched to a gene. This CDR3 is built from 13 residues. The germline V gene has CDR1 SGHAT and CDR2 FQNNGV. This CDR3 reads CATLDRGDGELFF. In nucleotides, the CDR3 is TGTGCCACCCTCGACAGGGGGGACGGGGAGCTGTTTTTT.

The chain employs TRBV19 and TRBJ1-5; 9 nucleotides agree with TRBD1. Germline assignment: CDR1 LNHDA and CDR2 SQIVND (reference sequence). The CDR3 is 14 amino acids. The V gene end was trimmed by 9 bases and the J gene end by 6 bases; junction bases not matched to a gene: 9. The CDR3 protein is CASLTGGGGQPQHF. CDR3 DNA sequence: TGTGCCAGCTTGACAGGGGGAGGGGGTCAGCCCCAGCATTTT.

The chain links TRBV12-3 or TRBV12-4 to TRBJ1-1; 8 bases fit TRBD1. The junction had 8 bases not matched to a gene; V was cut back by 5 bases and J by 0 bases. The CDR3 has 16 amino acids. CDR3 loop: CASSTGQGPLNTEAFF. The DNA of the CDR3 is TGTGCCAGCAGTACCGGACAGGGACCTTTGAACACTGAAGCTTTCTTT.

Concerning this clonotype itself: Being one base from a much bigger clone, this may be a read error. The genes are TRBV7-8 and TRBJ2-1; D gene uncertain. The germline V gene encodes CDR1 SGHVS and CDR2 FQNEAQ. CDR3 size: 12 residues. CDR3 sequence (DNA): TGTGTCACGGAATCCGGGTACAATGAGCAGTTCTTC. Protein product: CVTESGYNEQFF.

The gene calls are TRBV10-3 and TRBJ1-5; D is uncertain. CDR1 and CDR2 (germline): ENHRY, SYGVKD. This CDR3 has 13 amino acids. Deletions cut 0 bases from V and 5 bases from J, with 5 bases between. The CDR3 region is CAISESQDQPQHF. The CDR3 DNA sequence: TGTGCCATCAGTGAGTCTCAGGATCAGCCCCAGCATTTT.

CDR3 DNA sequence: TGTGCCAGTAGTCCCTTCCCGACATCCAACACTGAAGCTTTCTTT. This encodes CASSPFPTSNTEAFF. This chain connects TRBV19 to TRBJ1-1; D ambiguous. V was pared by 5 bases and J by 2 bases, with 15 bases between. CDR1 LNHDA and CDR2 SQIVND come from the germline V gene (reference sequence). The CDR3 length is 15 residues.

The gene calls are TRBV6-6 and TRBJ2-5; 9 bases are a match to TRBD2. CDR3 length: 15 amino acids. Unmatched junction bases numbered 7, after V lost 7 bases and J lost 1 base. CDR1 and CDR2 from the germline V gene are MNHNY and SVGAGI (reference sequence). The DNA for the CDR3 is TGTGCCAGCATAGGAGCGGGGGGCCTCCAAGAGACCCAGTACTTC. Protein: CASIGAGGLQETQYF.

The J gene is TRBJ2-1, the V gene TRBV6-1; 13 nucleotides line up with TRBD2. The trim removed 2 bases at V and 6 bases at J, leaving 7 bases unmatched. Looked up from germline, CDR1 is MNHNS and CDR2 is SASEGT. The CDR3 covers 17 residues. The CDR3 reads CASSELVGLAGVNEQFF. The CDR3 bases are TGTGCCAGCAGTGAATTGGTTGGACTAGCGGGAGTCAATGAGCAGTTCTTC.

The rearrangement joins TRBV6-2 or TRBV6-3 to TRBJ1-5, with D hard to call. Germline V gene sequence: CDR1 MNHEY, CDR2 SVGEGT. Trimming removed 4 bases from V and 4 bases from J, with 8 bases in between. The CDR3 runs to 13 residues. The DNA of the CDR3 is TGTGCCAGCAGTTCCCGGTGGAATCAGCCCCAGCATTTT. This encodes CASSSRWNQPQHF.

Remarks on this clonotype: A much larger clonotype is one base distant, so this may be a read error. The chain carries TRBV7-8 and TRBJ2-3; no clear D. This CDR3 region has 15 residues. V was clipped by 7 bases and J by 0 bases, with 14 bases between them. Germline values: CDR1 SGHVS, CDR2 FQNEAQ. The CDR3 loop is CASMGNRVSTDTQYF. CDR3 DNA sequence: TGTGCCAGCATGGGAAACCGGGTTAGCACAGATACGCAGTATTTT.

This clonotype was counted a single time. V usage is TRBV4-2 and J usage is TRBJ1-5; D gene uncertain. The CDR3 contains 16 residues. The germline CDR1 and CDR2 sequences are LGHNA and YNFKEQ. V was shortened by 0 bases and J by 6 bases, with 15 bases between the two germline ends. The CDR3 spells CASSQDGKQKVQPQHF. The CDR3 region has the DNA TGTGCCAGCAGCCAAGACGGCAAACAGAAGGTTCAGCCCCAGCATTTT.

This clonotype has ten or more counts. This chain links TRBV14 with TRBJ1-5; no definite D call. This CDR3 region has 13 residues. Germline CDR1 is SGHDN and CDR2 is FVKESK. Between the trimmed V and J ends, which lost 1 base and 6 bases, there was a span of 7 bases. This CDR3 is CASSQGERQPQHF. The CDR3 DNA sequence: TGTGCCAGCAGCCAAGGGGAACGTCAGCCCCAGCATTTT.

The J gene is TRBJ1-5, the V gene TRBV7-9; perhaps TRBD1 as D (5 bases). CDR3 length: 15 amino acids. Germline V CDR1 and CDR2: SEHNR, FQNEAQ (reference sequence). Trimming removed 1 base at V and 5 bases at J, with 12 bases between. CDR3 protein: CASSLGQGNHQPQHF. In DNA form, the CDR3 reads TGTGCCAGCAGCTTAGGGCAGGGAAACCATCAGCCCCAGCATTTT.

The chain recombines TRBV12-3 or TRBV12-4 with TRBJ2-7, with D possibly called TRBD1 or TRBD2 (5 bases each). The CDR3 consists of 13 residues. The V gene lost 0 bases and the J gene lost 13 bases, with 16 bases spanning the gap. Here the CDR3 reads CASSLAGDPNLYV. CDR3 bases: TGTGCCAGCAGTTTAGCGGGGGACCCGAACCTCTACGTC.

This clonotype turned up a few times. Here the CDR3 DNA reads TGTGCCAGCAGCCAAGTTGGCACTTACAATGAGCAGTTCTTC. Protein sequence: CASSQVGTYNEQFF. The rearrangement links TRBV14 to TRBJ2-1; D not certain. Germline-derived CDR1 and CDR2 are SGHDN and FVKESK. CDR3 length equals 14 residues. Trimming shortened V by 1 base and J by 4 bases, and 8 bases separated the two germline ends.

The V and J genes are TRBV6-1 and TRBJ2-3; 8 positions agree with TRBD1. The CDR3 is 16 residues long. Trimming cost V 6 bases and J 5 bases; bases outside gene matches: 13. Germline V gives CDR1 MNHNS, CDR2 SASEGT. This CDR3 reads CASSFAGQGVKDTQYF. The CDR3 nucleotides are TGTGCCAGCAGCTTCGCCGGACAGGGAGTCAAAGATACGCAGTATTTT.

This clonotype has a count of ten or more. V and J are TRBV7-6 and TRBJ1-2; 11 nucleotides match TRBD1. Unmatched junction bases numbered 9, after V lost 5 bases and J lost 4 bases. CDR3 length: 16 amino acids. Germline values: CDR1 SGHVS, CDR2 FNYEAQ. The CDR3 DNA reads TGTGCCAGCAGCGCGCCGGGACAGGGGGGGTTCTATGGCTACACCTTC. Translated, it gives CASSAPGQGGFYGYTF.